This TCR beta chain was observed in a study of blood T cells in healthy people across ages. The people who gave samples were healthy Caucasians from Russia, aged 6 to 90. Researchers collected 9.5 to 10 milliliters of peripheral blood from every single donor. Trimming left V 1 base short and J 2 bases short, with 15 bases between. Germline V lookup: CDR1 SGHTA, CDR2 FQGNSA. The CDR3 consists of 17 residues. Alongside a J-beta primer mix, a sample-barcoded 5' primer served in a second PCR lasting about 7 to 11 cycles. A template-switch adaptor that had 12 random nucleotides put a tag on each cDNA molecule. TCRdb re-called the 5' RACE reads with MiXCR, one entry per CDR3 protein. The sample contains approximately 800,000 distinct CDR3 sequences, 46% of which appear only once.

The sequenced material came from blood. The chain has TRBV7-2 and TRBJ2-1, with D hard to call. This TCR was sampled from a man older than 75 in good health. The CDR3 protein is CASSLGVGYQTYNEQFF. The CDR3 nucleotides are TGTGCCAGCAGCTTAGGGGTTGGCTATCAGACCTACAATGAGCAGTTCTTC.